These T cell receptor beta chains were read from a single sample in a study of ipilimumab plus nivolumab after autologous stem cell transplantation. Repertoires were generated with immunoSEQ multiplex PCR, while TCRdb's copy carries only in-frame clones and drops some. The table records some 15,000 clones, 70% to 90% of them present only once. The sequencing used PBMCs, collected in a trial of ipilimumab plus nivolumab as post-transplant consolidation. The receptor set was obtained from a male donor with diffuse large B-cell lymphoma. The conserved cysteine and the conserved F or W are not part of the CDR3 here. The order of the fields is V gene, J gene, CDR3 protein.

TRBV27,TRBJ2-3,ASSLGPPISSTDTQY
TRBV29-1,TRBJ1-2,SVEGTGNYGYT
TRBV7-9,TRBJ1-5,ASSLGGWGNQPQH
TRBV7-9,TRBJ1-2,ASRDDRRNGYT
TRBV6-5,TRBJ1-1,ASSYSTMNTEAF
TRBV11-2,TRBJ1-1,ASSSIRDKGPEAF
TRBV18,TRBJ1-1,ASSPQGSLMNTEAF
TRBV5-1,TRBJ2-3,ASTFLDATDTQY
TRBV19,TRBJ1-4,ASRDRGDEKLF
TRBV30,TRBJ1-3,AWQGGISGNTIY
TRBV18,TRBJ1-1,ASSPGGAQSEAF
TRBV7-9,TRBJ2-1,ASTGLNEQF
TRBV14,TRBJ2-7,ATLLGGFLNTYEQY
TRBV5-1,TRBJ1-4,ASSLNRGGEKLF
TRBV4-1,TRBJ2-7,ASSHNSLTYEQY
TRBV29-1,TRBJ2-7,SVHNTGSSYEQY
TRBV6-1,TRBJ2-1,ASSEVGSYNEQF
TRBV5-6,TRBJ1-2,ASSPGVRFGYT